This T cell receptor beta chain was identified in a study of T cell responses to AZD1222 COVID-19 vaccine. Study-wide findings and caveats: Among AZD1222 vaccinees, only six or seven were seropositive at baseline.

Germline V gene lookup returns CDR1 MNHEY and CDR2 SVGAGI. With 8 bases clipped from V and 4 bases from J, the junction kept 6 bases outside the gene matches. The CDR3 sequence is 14 residues long. As concerns this clone: The antigen remains unidentified.

Sequencing was performed with immunoSEQ multiplex PCR; in TCRdb, only in-frame clones are kept and a portion is missing. The sample shows approximately 120,000 clones, around 85% of them seen only once. Sequencing was performed on peripheral blood, taken 28 days after the second AZD1222 dose. The origin of this receptor is an adult who received the AZD1222 COVID-19 vaccine. The chain couples TRBV6-5 to TRBJ1-5; TRBD1 matches 9 bases. The CDR3 coding sequence is TGTGCCAGCCGAGGACAGGGGACGAATCAGCCCCAGCATTTT. It yields the protein CASRGQGTNQPQHF.